Presented here are 6 T cell receptor beta chains from one specimen sequenced in a study of CD8+ T cells in alopecia areata. The sequencing template was cDNA reverse transcribed from extracted RNA. Using immunoSEQ multiplex PCR, the repertoire was profiled, and TCRdb retains in-frame clones only, with some absent. Altogether 170,000 or so clones are present, about 60% being singletons, with the ten largest covering roughly 12%. The treatment here: oral pan-JAK inhibitor, 5-10 mg twice daily. The material sequenced was CD8+ T cells sorted from blood, taken at week 24, from a patient treated with tofacitinib. These receptors all stem from a human donor with alopecia areata.

This chain connects TRBV5-1 to TRBJ1-1; D possibly corresponds to TRBD1 (5 bases). The length of the CDR3 is 14 residues. Trimming cost V 0 bases and J 5 bases, with 11 bases left between them. Germline V lookup: CDR1 SGHRS, CDR2 YFSETQ. For the CDR3, the DNA is TGCGCCAGCAGCTTGGCGGCAGGGCGGACTGAAGCTTTCTTT. As protein: CASSLAAGRTEAFF.

The chain links TRBV13 to TRBJ2-4, with D perhaps TRBD1 (5 bases). V dropped 5 bases and J dropped 4 bases, with 12 bases sitting between them. The CDR3 totals 14 residues. Germline loops: CDR1 PRHDT, CDR2 FYEKMQ (reference sequence). In DNA, the CDR3 is TGTGCCAGCAGCCCACAGGAGACGAAAAACATTCAGTACTTC. This translates into CASSPQETKNIQYF.

Note on this clone: This sample includes further DNA sequences coding for the same CDR3. This sequence joins TRBV30 and TRBJ1-1; no clear D gene. The CDR3 is 11 residues long. Germline values: CDR1 GTSNPN, CDR2 SVGIG (reference sequence). The germline V and J ends were trimmed by 5 bases and 5 bases, with 9 bases remaining between them. CDR3 nucleotide sequence: TGTGCCTGGTCTAGAGGGACTGAAGCTTTCTTT. It specifies CAWSRGTEAFF.

This clone was counted only a few times. The chain has TRBV4-1 and TRBJ2-7; tentatively, D is TRBD2 (6 bases). V was trimmed by 0 bases and J by 2 bases, leaving 11 bases between them. The CDR3 has 15 amino acids. Per the germline V gene, CDR1 is MGHRA and CDR2 is YSYEKL. The DNA of the CDR3 is TGCGCCAGCAGCCAAGAACGGACTACGACCTACGAGCAGTACTTC. Amino acid sequence: CASSQERTTTYEQYF.

The chain is built from TRBV30 and TRBJ1-1, with 9 bases matching TRBD1. Trimming at V came to 4 bases and at J to 8 bases, leaving 5 bases not matched to a gene. CDR1 and CDR2 from the germline V gene are GTSNPN and SVGIG (reference sequence). This CDR3 has 12 amino acids. The CDR3 region is CAWNPGQGEAFF. DNA of the CDR3: TGTGCCTGGAACCCTGGACAGGGGGAAGCTTTCTTT.

This clone was recorded a few times. The chain uses TRBV4-1 and TRBJ2-7; the D call may be TRBD1 or TRBD2 (5 bases each). V was shortened by 0 bases and J by 0 bases, with 9 bases between the two germline ends. The CDR3 length is 15 residues. CDR1 MGHRA and CDR2 YSYEKL come from the germline V gene. The CDR3: CASSQEWGSSYEQYF. Here the CDR3 DNA reads TGCGCCAGCAGCCAAGAGTGGGGGAGCTCCTACGAGCAGTACTTC.